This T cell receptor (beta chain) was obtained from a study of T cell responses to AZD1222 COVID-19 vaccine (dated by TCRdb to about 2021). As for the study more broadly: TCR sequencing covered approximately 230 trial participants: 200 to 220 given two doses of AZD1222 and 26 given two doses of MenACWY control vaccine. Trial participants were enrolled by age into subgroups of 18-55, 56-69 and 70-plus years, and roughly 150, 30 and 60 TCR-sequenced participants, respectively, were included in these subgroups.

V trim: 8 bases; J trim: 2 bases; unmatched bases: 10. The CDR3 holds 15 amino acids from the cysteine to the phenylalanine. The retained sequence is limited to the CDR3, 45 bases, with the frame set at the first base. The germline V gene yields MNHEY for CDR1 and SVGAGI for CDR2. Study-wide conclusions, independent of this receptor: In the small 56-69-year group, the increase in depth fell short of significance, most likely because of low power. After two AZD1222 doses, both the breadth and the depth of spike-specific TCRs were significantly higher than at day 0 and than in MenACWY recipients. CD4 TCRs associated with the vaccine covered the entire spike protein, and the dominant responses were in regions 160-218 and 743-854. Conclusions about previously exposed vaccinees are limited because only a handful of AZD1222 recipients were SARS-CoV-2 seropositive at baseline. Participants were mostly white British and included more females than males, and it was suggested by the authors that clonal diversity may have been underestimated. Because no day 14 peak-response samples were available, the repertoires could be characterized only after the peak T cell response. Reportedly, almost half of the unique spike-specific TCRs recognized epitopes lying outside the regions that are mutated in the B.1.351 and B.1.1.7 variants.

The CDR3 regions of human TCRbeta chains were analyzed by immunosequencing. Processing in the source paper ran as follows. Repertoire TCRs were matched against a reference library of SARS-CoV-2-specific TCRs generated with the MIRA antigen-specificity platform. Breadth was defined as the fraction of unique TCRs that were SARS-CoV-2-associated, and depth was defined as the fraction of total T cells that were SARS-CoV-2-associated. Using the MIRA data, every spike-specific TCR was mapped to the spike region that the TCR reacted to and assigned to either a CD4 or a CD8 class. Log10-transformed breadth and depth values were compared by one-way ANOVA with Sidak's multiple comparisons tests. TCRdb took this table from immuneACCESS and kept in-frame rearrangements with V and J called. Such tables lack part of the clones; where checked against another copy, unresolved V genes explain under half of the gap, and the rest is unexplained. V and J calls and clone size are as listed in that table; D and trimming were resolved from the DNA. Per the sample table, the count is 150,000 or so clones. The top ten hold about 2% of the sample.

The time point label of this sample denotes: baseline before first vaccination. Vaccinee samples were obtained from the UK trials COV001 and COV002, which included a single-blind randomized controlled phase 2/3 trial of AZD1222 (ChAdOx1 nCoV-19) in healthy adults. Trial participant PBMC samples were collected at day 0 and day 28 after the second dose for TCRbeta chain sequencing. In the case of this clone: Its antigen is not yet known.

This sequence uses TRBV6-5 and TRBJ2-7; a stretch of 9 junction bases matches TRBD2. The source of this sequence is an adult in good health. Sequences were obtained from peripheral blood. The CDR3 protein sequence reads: CASGQAASGTYEQYF. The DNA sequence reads TGTGCCAGCGGCCAGGCGGCTAGCGGGACCTACGAGCAGTACTTC.